What follows is one T cell receptor beta chain and its context. There is no known antigen for this receptor. The sample holds no much larger clone one base away, and base qualities are not on file. Reading the germline V gene gives CDR1 SGHTS and CDR2 YDEGEE. V ends up 1 base short and J 6 bases short, with an unmatched junction base count of 6. Inclusive of the bounding cysteine and phenylalanine, the CDR3 is 14 residues long. Only CDR3 DNA remains: 42 bases, in frame from the first base. The data stem from a study of blood T cell repertoires in COVID-19 (dated by TCRdb to between 2020 and 2021). Regarding the study in general: Collaborator samples came from the United States, Italy and Spain and covered acute and convalescent phases of COVID-19. HLA class I and class II types, where available, came from metadata supplied by the sample provider rather than from assay-based typing. Samples came from the ongoing ImmuneRACE study (first 160 participants) plus 1,254 subjects from 6 global collaborators. Subjects who had been exposed to COVID-19, were actively infected with it, or had recovered from it provided the deeply sampled blood TCRbeta repertoires that made up the dataset. The sample metadata nearly always contained a de-identified subject ID, COVID-19 status, age in years and sex. The material from the prospective study consisted of cDNA or gDNA derived from T cells, B-cell-depleted T cells, or PBMCs. The repertoires were made available in a free public database intended to serve as a resource for research on the immune response to SARS-CoV-2. General study outcomes and caveats: How much clinical and demographic metadata was included differed by source and by participant, and the metadata was provided uncurated.

Participants in the prospective study were enrolled through a virtual design, were aged 18 to 89 years, and lived in roughly 25 United States geographic areas. To assign participants to cohorts, the prospective study relied on clinical history that participants themselves reported in a screening survey and a study questionnaire. Recovered participants in ImmuneRACE Cohort 3 were defined as having two consecutive negative NP/OP PCR tests, clearance from a healthcare professional, or resolution of symptoms. Mobile phlebotomists in the prospective study collected whole blood, serum and a nasopharyngeal or oropharyngeal swab from every participant. Over an approximately 2-month period, participants in the prospective study had the option of providing additional blood draws and questionnaires. Blood samples from the prospective study were shipped frozen or at room temperature prior to DNA extraction.

TCRbeta CDR3 regions were amplified from genomic DNA by means of the immunoSEQ Assay, a bias-controlled multiplex PCR. The study's own analysis went as follows. The number of nucleated cells in each sample was estimated by amplification of reference gene primers within the assay. To quantify the absolute abundance of each unique TCRbeta CDR3 rearrangement, sequence reads were collapsed and filtered. For each sample, productive Simpson clonality was calculated as the square root of Simpson's diversity index across productive rearrangements. Drawn from immuneACCESS, this table holds only the in-frame rearrangements with V and J called that TCRdb kept. Clones are partly lost; checked studies trace under half to an unresolved V gene and leave the rest unexplained. The V and J calls and clone size are taken from that table; D and trimming were inferred from the DNA. Here the sample has hundreds of thousands of clones; 70% to 90% occur a single time. Together, the top ten hold over 6% of the sample.

The chain joins TRBV5-8 to TRBJ1-2, and 7 junction bases match TRBD1. The specimen sequenced was PBMCs or T cells enriched from blood (not recorded which). The TCR originated in a middle-aged woman who had recovered from COVID-19. The CDR3 corresponds to CASSLRDSLNGYTF. DNA sequence: TGTGCCAGCAGCTTGCGGGACAGCTTAAATGGCTACACCTTC.